This TCR beta chain is from a study of shared T cell receptors in the human thymus. The CDR3 runs 18 residues. Unmatched junction bases numbered 17, after V lost 3 bases and J lost 4 bases. Germline V gene data show CDR1 as SGHDT and CDR2 as YYEEEE. Measured with immunoSEQ multiplex PCR; TCRdb has only the in-frame clones, and not every one. The sample consists of roughly 660,000 clones, around nine tenths of them appearing once. This clone was counted a single time. The sample was also reused in another study, on human thymus T cells. That work contributes: All donors were healthy Finnish infants who were undergoing corrective surgery to treat congenital heart defects. Resections were taken during corrective heart surgery, and the thymus tissue came from these.

V and J are TRBV5-6 and TRBJ1-1; 8 bases map to TRBD1. This receptor was obtained from a boy in the first two years of life with a congenital heart defect. Specimen: thymocytes. CDR3 residues: CASSSLSKDRDWGTEAFF. The CDR3, as DNA: TGTGCCAGCAGCTCCCTTTCGAAGGACAGGGATTGGGGCACTGAAGCTTTCTTT.